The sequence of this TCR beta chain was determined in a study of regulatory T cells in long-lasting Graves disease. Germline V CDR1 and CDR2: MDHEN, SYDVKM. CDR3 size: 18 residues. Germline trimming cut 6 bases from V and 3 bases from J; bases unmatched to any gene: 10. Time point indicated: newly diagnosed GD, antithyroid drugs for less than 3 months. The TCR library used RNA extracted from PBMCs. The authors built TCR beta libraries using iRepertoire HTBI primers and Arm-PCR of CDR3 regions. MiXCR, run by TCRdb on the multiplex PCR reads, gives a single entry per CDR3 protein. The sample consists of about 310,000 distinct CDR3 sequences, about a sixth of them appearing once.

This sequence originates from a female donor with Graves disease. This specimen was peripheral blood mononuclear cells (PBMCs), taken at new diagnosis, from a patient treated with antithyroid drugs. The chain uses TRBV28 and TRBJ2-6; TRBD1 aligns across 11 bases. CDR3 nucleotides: TGTGCCAGCAGCTCGGCGGGACAGGGGGTAGGTGGGGCCAACGTCCTGACTTTC. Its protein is CASSSAGQGVGGANVLTF.